The source of this T cell receptor beta chain is a study of shared clonotypes between healthy human individuals. Details on this clone: What it binds is unknown.

Regarding the study as a whole: Between a handful of donors, naive CD4 clonotypes were shared at a level of about 5%.

Produced via immunoSEQ multiplex PCR; TCRdb's table is partial and in-frame only. This sample yields some 2.1 million clones, of which 90% to 95% are seen a single time; under 0.15% belongs to the top ten. This TCR was recovered from a man younger than 35 in good health. The sample was naive CD4+ T cells sorted from blood. Indicated subset: CD45RA+ positively selected.

CDR3 sequence reads: CASSLDPGVWQFF. The CDR3 DNA sequence: TGTGCCAGCAGCTTAGACCCAGGGGTATGGCAGTTCTTC. The genes are TRBV11-2 and TRBJ2-1; a weak D match, TRBD1 (6 bases). Germline V gene sequence: CDR1 SGHAT, CDR2 FQNNGV. The V end lost 0 bases, the J end lost 12 bases, and 12 bases lay between the germline ends. The CDR3 is made up of 13 amino acids. Based on the CDR3 plus reference TRBV11-2 and TRBJ2-1, the full variable domain is EAGVAQSPRYKIIEKRQSVAFWCNPISGHATLYWYQQILGQGPKLLIQFQNNGVVDDSQLPKDRFSAERLKGVDSTLKIQPAKLEDSAVYLCASSLDPGVWQFFGPGTRLTVL.